This record concerns one T cell receptor (beta chain) sequence. Study processing details: Reference gene primers were amplified, and this amplification served to estimate nucleated cell counts. Profiling relied on immunoSEQ multiplex PCR, and the TCRdb table lists in-frame clones only, not all of them. The DNA gave D and trimming, while V, J and clone size come from that table. This table has 250,000 or so clones, approximately 85% appearing once. The sample is drawn from a study of blood T cell repertoires in COVID-19. At the level of the study: Sites in the United States, Italy and Spain provided acute and convalescent COVID-19 samples. Nucleic acid was either cDNA or gDNA, and it came from T cells, B-cell-depleted T cells, or PBMCs.

The CDR3 is made up of 15 amino acids. V dropped 11 bases and J dropped 0; count of bases not matched to a gene: 12. Germline CDR1 is SGHTA and CDR2 is FQGNSA. This sequence was found in a man aged 50 to 60 with acute or convalescent COVID-19. The sequenced material came from peripheral blood. This rearrangement joins TRBV7-2 to TRBJ1-1; 7 nucleotides match TRBD1. The CDR3 sequence is CAVNRGSLVNTEAFF. The CDR3 DNA follows: TGTGCCGTCAACAGGGGATCATTAGTGAACACTGAAGCTTTCTTT.